The 25 T cell receptor beta chains below were found in one sample sequenced in a study of T cell responses to AZD1222 COVID-19 vaccine. The assay was immunoSEQ multiplex PCR, and TCRdb's table has in-frame clones only and misses some. The table lists some 140,000 clones, 88% of them singletons. Material: peripheral blood, obtained on day 0 of AZD1222 vaccination. The source is an adult in good health.

This chain joins TRBV7-9 and TRBJ2-3, with D uncertain. Trimming shortened V by 5 bases and J by 2 bases, and 17 bases separated the two germline ends. The CDR3 runs to 16 residues. Looked up from germline, CDR1 is SEHNR and CDR2 is FQNEAQ (reference sequence). CDR3 in DNA: TGTGCCAGCAGCGCCGTATGGTTGGGATCCACAGATACGCAGTATTTT. Translated: CASSAVWLGSTDTQYF.

The gene calls are TRBV6-2 or TRBV6-3 and TRBJ1-5, with a weak D call TRBD1 (6 bases). Germline V gene lookup returns CDR1 MNHEY and CDR2 SVGEGT. The CDR3 loop spans 13 amino acids. Between the trimmed V and J ends, which lost 2 bases and 16 bases, there was a span of 18 bases. The CDR3 DNA is TGTGCCAGCAGTTACAGACAGGCCAGTTCTCCCCATTTT. Translated, it gives CASSYRQASSPHF.

J is TRBJ1-6 and V is TRBV2; unclear D gene. V was pared by 8 bases and J by 7 bases, with 6 bases between. The V gene's germline CDR1 is SNHLY and CDR2 FYNNEI. This CDR3 has 11 residues. CDR3 in DNA: TGTGCCAGCGAAGGAAATTCACCCCTCCACTTT. As protein: CASEGNSPLHF.

The V gene is TRBV2, the J gene TRBJ1-5, with D possibly matching TRBD1 (5 bases). The germline CDR1 and CDR2 sequences are SNHLY and FYNNEI. The CDR3 runs to 15 residues. Between the trimmed V and J ends, which lost 3 bases and 6 bases, there was a span of 15 bases. The CDR3 sequence: CASSDPARAGQPQHF. DNA for the CDR3: TGTGCCAGCAGTGACCCCGCCAGGGCTGGTCAGCCCCAGCATTTT.

The V gene is TRBV2, the J gene TRBJ1-3, with D unresolved. CDR1 and CDR2 (germline): SNHLY, FYNNEI. There are 14 residues in the CDR3. The ends were cut back, 5 bases at V and 2 bases at J, with 10 bases in the middle. The DNA of the CDR3 is TGTGCCAGCAGTTCGGAAGGGACTGGAAACACCATATATTTT. It specifies CASSSEGTGNTIYF.

Notes on this clone: Within the sample, other DNA sequences also encode this same CDR3. The chain has TRBV4-1 and TRBJ1-4, with D possibly matching TRBD1 (6 bases). The length of the CDR3 is 16 residues. The germline CDR1 and CDR2 sequences are MGHRA and YSYEKL. V was trimmed by 0 bases and J by 8 bases, leaving 16 bases between them. The CDR3 region has the DNA TGCGCCAGCAGCCAAGAGGTCCGGGGGCTATGGGAAAAACTGTTTTTT. This codes for CASSQEVRGLWEKLFF.

The chain carries TRBV5-5 and TRBJ2-3; the D is unclear. This CDR3 is 14 amino acids long. Trimming cost V 4 bases and J 6 bases, with 15 bases left between them. In germline, CDR1 is SGHKS, CDR2 YYEKEE (reference sequence). CDR3 DNA: TGTGCCAGCAGCCGCCCCCCCCGCTGGGATACGCAGTATTTT. As protein: CASSRPPRWDTQYF.

V usage is TRBV4-1 and J usage is TRBJ2-7; D gene unclear. The CDR3 spans 15 residues. Per germline, CDR1 MGHRA and CDR2 YSYEKL. V shed 0 bases and J shed 0 bases, with 9 bases lying between them. The CDR3 nucleotides read TGCGCCAGCAGCCAAGATGAGCTCAGCTCCTACGAGCAGTACTTC. Protein product: CASSQDELSSYEQYF.

The rearrangement joins TRBV4-3 to TRBJ2-2; D remains unclear. The V end was cut by 3 bases, the J end by 6 bases, with 14 bases between. The V gene's germline CDR1 is LGHNA and CDR2 YSLEER. CDR3 length: 15 residues. Here the CDR3 DNA reads TGCGCCAGCAGCCAGACAAAGGGTAATGCCGGGGAGCTGTTTTTT. Its translation: CASSQTKGNAGELFF.

The chain couples TRBV5-5 to TRBJ2-7; D gene unclear. Germline V gene data show CDR1 as SGHKS and CDR2 as YYEKEE (reference sequence). The CDR3 loop spans 13 amino acids. With 0 bases removed from V and 3 bases from J, the gap between germline ends came to 7 bases. CDR3 sequence reads: CASSLDRYYEQYF. Here the CDR3 DNA reads TGTGCCAGCAGCTTGGACAGATACTACGAGCAGTACTTC.

This clone has just one count. In the same sample, other DNA sequences code for this CDR3. The genes are TRBV18 and TRBJ1-1, with TRBD1 identical over 8 bases. Germline-derived CDR1 and CDR2 are KGHSH and LQKENI. This CDR3 has 13 residues. Unmatched junction bases numbered 4, after V lost 5 bases and J lost 5 bases. CDR3 sequence reads: CASSLQGGTEAFF. DNA of the CDR3: TGTGCCAGCTCATTACAGGGGGGGACTGAAGCTTTCTTT. Variable domain in full (rest from reference TRBV18 and TRBJ1-1): NAGVMQNPRHLVRRRGQEARLRCSPMKGHSHVYWYRQLPEEGLKFMVYLQKENIIDESGMPKERFSAEFPKEGPSILRIQQVVRGDSAAYFCASSLQGGTEAFFGQGTRLTVV.

The CDR3 coding sequence is TGTGCCAGCAGCTCGGGACAGGGGATCTACGAGCAGTACTTC. This encodes CASSSGQGIYEQYF. This chain connects TRBV11-2 to TRBJ2-7; 10 bases are a match to TRBD1. The germline V gene has CDR1 SGHAT and CDR2 FQNNGV. The length of the CDR3 is 14 residues. Germline trimming cut 4 bases from V and 3 bases from J; bases unmatched to any gene: 3.

The chain uses TRBV10-2 and TRBJ1-6; D uncertain. The CDR3 consists of 13 residues. V dropped 4 bases and J dropped 7 bases, with 8 bases sitting between them. The germline gives CDR1 WSHSY, CDR2 SAAADI. The CDR3 bases are TGCGCCAGCAGTGCCACAGCCAATTCACCCCTCCACTTT. It is translated as CASSATANSPLHF.

In its sample, this clone was seen once. The chain couples TRBV9 to TRBJ2-1, with D tentatively TRBD1 (6 bases). Deletions cut 2 bases from V and 3 bases from J, with 12 bases between. Germline V gives CDR1 SGDLS, CDR2 YYNGEE. The CDR3 is made up of 15 amino acids. The CDR3 loop is CASSVWGQNYNEQFF. The CDR3 DNA sequence: TGTGCCAGCAGCGTTTGGGGGCAGAACTACAATGAGCAGTTCTTC.

This clone was counted a few times. This chain connects TRBV6-2 or TRBV6-3 to TRBJ1-5; D is undetermined. The germline CDR1 and CDR2 sequences are MNHEY and SVGEGT. The CDR3 spans 14 residues. The V end was cut by 5 bases, the J end by 2 bases, with 10 bases between. The CDR3 DNA reads as TGTGCCAGCAGTCCCCACGGGGGCAATCAGCCCCAGCATTTT. Translating gives CASSPHGGNQPQHF.

The chain recombines TRBV3-1 (or the pseudogene TRBV3-2) with TRBJ2-5, with TRBD1 matching over 10 bases. Trimming removed 4 bases from V and 4 bases from J; junction bases left unmatched: 9. The CDR3 extends over 16 amino acids. The germline V gene has CDR1 LGHDT and CDR2 YNNKEL (reference sequence). The CDR3 nucleotides are TGTGCCAGCAGCCGCTCCGGGACAGGGGCCGGAGAGACCCAGTACTTC. Residues: CASSRSGTGAGETQYF.

CDR3 coding DNA: TGTGCCAGCAGCGTAGACGGGGGGCAGGGCACCGGGGAGCTGTTTTTT. It yields the protein CASSVDGGQGTGELFF. This sequence joins TRBV9 and TRBJ2-2; perhaps TRBD2 as D (7 bases). CDR1 and CDR2 (germline): SGDLS, YYNGEE. The CDR3 loop spans 16 amino acids. Trimming took off 0 bases at V and 4 bases at J, with 13 bases between the two ends.

The rearrangement uses TRBV5-4 and TRBJ2-3; 7 positions match TRBD1. CDR3 size: 15 residues. CDR1 and CDR2 (germline): SGHNT, YYREEE (reference sequence). After removal of 0 bases from V and 5 bases from J, the junction contained 6 bases not matched to a gene. The CDR3 nucleotides are TGTGCCAGCAGCTTGGCCAGGGCAGGGGGAGATACGCAGTATTTT. This gives the protein CASSLARAGGDTQYF.

This chain uses TRBV11-3 with TRBJ2-1; D is possibly TRBD1 (5 bases). CDR3 size: 14 residues. V lost 5 bases and J 8 bases, leaving 16 bases between the germline ends. Germline CDR1 is SGHNT and CDR2 is YENEEA. CDR3 loop: CASSVNRQSDEQFF. In DNA, the CDR3 is TGTGCCAGCAGCGTTAACAGGCAAAGCGATGAGCAGTTCTTC.

The chain employs TRBV3-1 (or the pseudogene TRBV3-2) and TRBJ2-1; 11 bases fit TRBD2. Germline-derived CDR1 and CDR2 are LGHDT and YNNKEL (reference sequence). The CDR3 extends over 15 amino acids. J gave up 7 bases and V 4 bases, and 6 bases lay outside the gene matches. The CDR3 bases are TGTGCCAGCAGCCGACTAGCGGGGAGCAGGAATGAGCAGTTCTTC. Amino acids: CASSRLAGSRNEQFF.

This chain connects TRBV7-6 to TRBJ1-2; the D is unclear. V shed 5 bases and J shed 4 bases, with 11 bases lying between them. Germline CDR1 reads SGHVS; CDR2 reads FNYEAQ. This CDR3 region has 13 residues. CDR3 amino acids: CASSADGSYGYTF. CDR3 in DNA: TGTGCCAGCAGCGCGGACGGTTCCTATGGCTACACCTTC.

The chain has TRBV9 and TRBJ1-5; D may be TRBD1 (6 bases). Germline CDR1 is SGDLS and CDR2 is YYNGEE. This CDR3 is built from 14 residues. The ends were cut back, 3 bases at V and 4 bases at J, with 11 bases in the middle. The CDR3: CASSDGGQNQPQHF. The CDR3 DNA is TGTGCCAGCAGCGACGGGGGGCAGAATCAGCCCCAGCATTTT.

The V gene is TRBV18, the J gene TRBJ1-4; maybe TRBD1 (5 bases). V was cut by 2 bases and J by 7 bases, with 14 bases left in between. Germline CDR1 is KGHSH and CDR2 is LQKENI. This CDR3 is 15 amino acids long. CDR3 sequence: CASSPIETVVEKLFF. DNA of the CDR3: TGTGCCAGCTCACCAATCGAGACAGTAGTTGAAAAACTGTTTTTT.

This clone showed up just once. The chain is built from TRBV28 and TRBJ1-3; D gene unclear. Germline CDR1 MDHEN, CDR2 SYDVKM. This CDR3 spans 15 amino acids. Trimming removed 8 bases from V and 0 bases from J, with 14 bases in between. DNA of the CDR3: TGTGCCAGCGTTGGCCCACAGAACTCTGGAAACACCATATATTTT. It yields the protein CASVGPQNSGNTIYF.

The genes are TRBV10-3 and TRBJ1-1; the match to TRBD1 covers 9 bases. There are 15 residues in the CDR3. Germline CDR1 and CDR2: ENHRY and SYGVKD. The ends lost 0 bases at V and 6 bases at J; junction bases unmatched: 5. The CDR3 coding sequence is TGTGCCATCAGTGAGTCGGACAGGGGAGGGGCTGAAGCTTTCTTT. Translated, it gives CAISESDRGGAEAFF.